This T cell receptor (beta chain) was retrieved from a study of cytomegalovirus exposure and HLA in healthy donors. About this clone itself: Its antigen is undetermined.

The J segment lost 3 bases and the V segment lost 5 bases, leaving 13 bases of the junction unmatched. This CDR3 region has 17 residues. Germline V CDR1 and CDR2: SGHRS, YFSETQ. The assay was immunoSEQ multiplex PCR, and TCRdb's table has in-frame clones only and misses some. Counted here are 280,000 or so clones, around 89% occurring once; the ten biggest clones make up approximately 0.88%. Overall study results and limits: Per published reports, the classifier diagnosed cytomegalovirus status with high specificity and sensitivity. TCR clusters originating in the first cohort tended to co-occur in the 120 validation repertoires, according to a later analysis. Most TCR sequences proved rare, with some public TCRs found in many donors.

The chain is built from TRBV5-1 and TRBJ2-2; TRBD2 aligns across 7 bases. This TCR derives from a woman aged 18-30 years in good health and CMV-seronegative. The sequenced sample was PBMCs. The CDR3, as DNA: TGCGCCAGCAGGTCCCAGTGGCGGGGGTATGACACCGGGGAGCTGTTTTTT. Translated, it gives CASRSQWRGYDTGELFF.